Included here is one T cell receptor beta chain sequence, with context. Its specificity is unknown. CDR1 is SGHVS, CDR2 FQNEAQ, per germline. CDR3 size: 14 residues. The V and J ends lost 5 bases and 5 bases, in that order; junction bases with no gene match: 6. 5'RACE primed from the constant segment yielded TCR alpha and TCR beta cDNA libraries bearing sample barcodes and UMIs. TCRdb ran MiXCR on the 5' RACE reads and lists one entry per CDR3 protein. The sample includes about 420,000 distinct CDR3 sequences, around 22% seen only once; the top ten take 10% to 15%. The data were obtained in a study of T-cell memory formation after mild COVID-19. The overall study: Largely, TCR clusters stayed within a single donor.

Study-wide points: Clones that shrank (day 15 to 85) were balanced CD4/CD8, whereas later expanders leaned CD4+. CD4+ contracting clones were mainly CM and EM; CD8+ ones, EMRA.

V is TRBV7-8 and J is TRBJ2-3, with 8 positions matching TRBD1. The origin of this receptor is an adult woman who had mild COVID-19 (a few samples of this study predate the infection). Cell type and time point are not known. The sample comprised PBMCs or a T cell subset sorted from them (not recorded which). For the CDR3, the DNA is TGTGCCAGCAGCGGACGGACAGGGAAAGATACGCAGTATTTT. This encodes CASSGRTGKDTQYF.